These 21 T cell receptor beta chains came from one sample sequenced in a study of response to subunit inactivated influenza vaccine. TCRdb called the RT-PCR reads again in MiXCR, with one record for every CDR3 protein. The sample contains some 500,000 distinct CDR3 sequences, around 25% of which appear only once. This sample comprised CD4+ T cells sorted from PBMCs, obtained roughly 5 days after vaccination. These receptors all stem from a man aged 50 to 60 who received an inactivated influenza vaccine.

This clonotype was detected only a few times. The chain is built from TRBV5-1 and TRBJ2-6; no definite D call. The CDR3 is 16 amino acids. V shed 1 base and J shed 0 bases, with 8 bases lying between them. The germline gives CDR1 SGHRS, CDR2 YFSETQ. The CDR3: CASSLIILSGANVLTF. CDR3 DNA: TGCGCCAGCAGCTTGATCATCCTCTCTGGGGCCAACGTCCTGACTTTC.

Ten or more counts support this clonotype. The chain carries TRBV10-3 and TRBJ1-2; D remains unclear. Trimming took off 6 bases at V and 7 bases at J, with 9 bases between the two ends. Germline values: CDR1 ENHRY, CDR2 SYGVKD. The CDR3 loop spans 11 amino acids. The CDR3 DNA is TGTGCCATCAGCGATGCAGTTGGCTACACCTTC. Protein product: CAISDAVGYTF.

This sequence joins TRBV29-1 and TRBJ2-1, with 12 bases fitting TRBD2. Trimming cost V 1 base and J 15 bases; bases outside gene matches: 10. Germline lookup yields CDR1 SQVTM and CDR2 ANQGSEA. The CDR3 contains 14 residues. The DNA for the CDR3 is TGCAGCGTTGAAGGGGCTAGCGGGAGGGCCCCCCGGTTCTTC. Its translation: CSVEGASGRAPRFF.

V and J are TRBV12-3 or TRBV12-4 and TRBJ1-5; D is possibly TRBD1 (5 bases). There are 14 residues in the CDR3. V was pared by 7 bases and J by 7 bases, with 17 bases between. CDR3 coding DNA: TGTGCCAGCACCGCGGACAAGTCGAACCAGCCCCAGCATTTT. It yields the protein CASTADKSNQPQHF.

This chain connects TRBV20-1 to TRBJ1-5; D perhaps matches TRBD1 (5 bases). The CDR3 extends over 13 amino acids. Germline loops: CDR1 DFQATT, CDR2 SNEGSKA (reference sequence). V gave up 3 bases and J gave up 3 bases, with 9 bases separating them. CDR3 DNA: TGCAGTGCTAGTTTGGGGGACAATCAGCCCCAGCATTTT. This codes for CSASLGDNQPQHF.

This sequence joins TRBV24-1 and TRBJ1-2, with a weak D call TRBD1 (6 bases). The germline gives CDR1 KGHDR, CDR2 SFDVKD. V was cut by 9 bases and J by 8 bases, with 15 bases left in between. The CDR3 sequence is 12 residues long. The CDR3 reads CATSHRDVGYTF. DNA of the CDR3: TGTGCCACCTCCCACAGGGATGTGGGCTACACCTTC.

In this sample, this clonotype turned up a few times. The chain is built from TRBV28 and TRBJ2-7; 9 positions agree with TRBD1. This CDR3 comprises 15 residues. From germline, CDR1 is MDHEN and CDR2 SYDVKM. Trimming cost V 6 bases and J 5 bases; bases outside gene matches: 11. The CDR3 nucleotides read TGTGCCAGCAGCATCTCCGGGACAGGGCCCCACGAGCAGTACTTC. Protein: CASSISGTGPHEQYF.

This clonotype appeared a few times. This rearrangement joins TRBV4-2 to TRBJ1-5; D not resolved. The CDR3 has 16 amino acids. V lost 1 base and J lost 0, with 10 bases in between. Germline-derived CDR1 and CDR2 are LGHNA and YNFKEQ. CDR3 nucleotides: TGTGCCAGCAGCCAAGGAGGACGGAGTAGCAATCAGCCCCAGCATTTT. Its translation: CASSQGGRSSNQPQHF.

As concerns this clonotype: A junction boundary mismatches the germline segment, possibly from a read error. This chain connects TRBV29-1 to TRBJ2-7; 7 nucleotides align to TRBD1. Germline V lookup: CDR1 SQVTM, CDR2 ANQGSEA. CDR3 length: 12 amino acids. Here the CDR3 reads CSVEDREREQYF. The CDR3, as DNA: TGCAGCGTCGAAGACAGGGAACGGGAGCAGTACTTC.

The V call is TRBV20-1, the J call TRBJ2-1; 11 nucleotides align to TRBD2. V gave up 3 bases and J gave up 0 bases; unmatched junction bases: 7. In germline, CDR1 is DFQATT, CDR2 SNEGSKA (reference sequence). The CDR3 loop spans 17 amino acids. CDR3 coding DNA: TGCAGTGCTAGGATACTAGCGGGAGAACACTCCTACAATGAGCAGTTCTTC. Protein: CSARILAGEHSYNEQFF.

This clonotype was seen more than once but under ten times. The V gene is TRBV5-5, the J gene TRBJ2-5, with a weak D call TRBD2 (5 bases). This CDR3 has 15 residues. Germline CDR1 SGHKS, CDR2 YYEKEE (reference sequence). V was cut by 0 bases and J by 5 bases, with 14 bases left in between. The CDR3 DNA reads as TGTGCCAGCAGCTTGGAAGGTCGGGGTAGTGAGACCCAGTACTTC. Encoded protein: CASSLEGRGSETQYF. Filled out from reference TRBV5-5 and TRBJ2-5, the complete variable domain reads DAGVTQSPTHLIKTRGQQVTLRCSPISGHKSVSWYQQVLGQGPQFIFQYYEKEERGRGNFPDRFSARQFPNYSSELNVNALLLGDSALYLCASSLEGRGSETQYFGPGTRLLVL.

The chain uses TRBV5-1 and TRBJ1-4, with D possibly being TRBD1 (6 bases). There are 15 residues in the CDR3. Germline CDR1 is SGHRS and CDR2 is YFSETQ. Trimming took off 4 bases at V and 6 bases at J, with 16 bases between the two ends. Written as DNA, the CDR3 is TGCGCCAGCAGCCCTTCCGGGACAAGGGATGAAAAACTGTTTTTT. This translates into CASSPSGTRDEKLFF.

This clonotype has more than one count but fewer than ten. CDR3 amino acids: CASSPFSGMYEQYF. DNA of the CDR3: TGTGCCAGCAGCCCTTTTTCGGGGATGTACGAGCAGTACTTC. The chain is built from TRBV7-2 and TRBJ2-7; D is perhaps TRBD2 (5 bases). The CDR3 covers 14 residues. Germline CDR1 and CDR2: SGHTA and FQGNSA. Trimming removed 5 bases from V and 4 bases from J, with 15 bases in between.

This clonotype was observed many times. The V call is TRBV7-8, the J call TRBJ2-5, with 7 nucleotides matching TRBD1. V was pared by 5 bases and J by 5 bases, with 14 bases of the junction left unmatched. Germline V gene data show CDR1 as SGHVS and CDR2 as FQNEAQ. The CDR3 spans 16 residues. The CDR3, as DNA: TGTGCCAGCAGCCCCCGTCGGGTCAGGGGGTTCGAGACCCAGTACTTC. This encodes CASSPRRVRGFETQYF.

This clonotype was picked up a small number of times. The rearrangement uses TRBV25-1 and TRBJ2-2, with 8 bases lining up with TRBD2. This CDR3 region has 16 residues. Germline trimming cut 3 bases from V and 1 base from J; bases unmatched to any gene: 4. Germline lookup yields CDR1 MGHDK and CDR2 SYGVNS. The DNA of the CDR3 is TGTGCCAGCAGTGATTCGCTAGCGGGGAACACCGGGGAGCTGTTTTTT. Translation gives CASSDSLAGNTGELFF.

This clonotype was counted at least ten times. The rearrangement links TRBV5-1 to TRBJ2-7; 8 bases agree with TRBD1. The CDR3 extends over 13 amino acids. Germline CDR1 SGHRS, CDR2 YFSETQ. Trimming removed 3 bases from V and 3 bases from J; junction bases left unmatched: 2. This chain's CDR3 is CASSSGQGYEQYF. The CDR3, as DNA: TGCGCCAGCAGCTCAGGACAGGGCTACGAGCAGTACTTC.

V usage is TRBV20-1 and J usage is TRBJ2-3; D ambiguous. Trimming cost V 6 bases and J 2 bases, with 9 bases left between them. The germline CDR1 and CDR2 sequences are DFQATT and SNEGSKA (reference sequence). The CDR3 spans 12 residues. CDR3: CSAPTSTDTQYF. CDR3 DNA: TGCAGTGCCCCAACCTCCACAGATACGCAGTATTTT.

The chain recombines TRBV24-1 with TRBJ2-7; D call uncertain. The length of the CDR3 is 13 residues. CDR1 KGHDR and CDR2 SFDVKD come from the germline V gene. V lost 0 bases and J 4 bases, leaving 6 bases between the germline ends. The CDR3 loop is CATSDLKGYEQYF. CDR3 nucleotide sequence: TGTGCCACCAGTGATTTGAAAGGTTACGAGCAGTACTTC.

V and J are TRBV20-1 and TRBJ1-6; D might be TRBD1 (5 bases). The germline V gene has CDR1 DFQATT and CDR2 SNEGSKA (reference sequence). This CDR3 has 13 amino acids. V gave up 6 bases and J gave up 7 bases, with 13 bases separating them. The CDR3 loop is CSAPGTPNSPLHF. The CDR3 coding sequence is TGCAGTGCACCCGGGACTCCGAATTCACCCCTCCACTTT.

This rearrangement joins TRBV20-1 to TRBJ2-3, with 8 bases fitting TRBD2. This CDR3 is 15 amino acids long. CDR1 is DFQATT, CDR2 SNEGSKA, per germline (reference sequence). The ends lost 5 bases at V and 0 bases at J; junction bases unmatched: 7. CDR3 protein: CSALAGPFSTDTQYF. In DNA, the CDR3 is TGCAGTGCTTTAGCGGGGCCCTTTAGCACAGATACGCAGTATTTT.

This clonotype has ten or more counts. The chain combines TRBV12-3 or TRBV12-4 with TRBJ2-1, with TRBD2 as a possible D gene (6 bases). The CDR3 sequence is 13 residues long. V lost 6 bases, J lost 6 bases, and 12 bases lay in between. CDR3 amino acids: CASRTTSFNEQFF. As DNA, the CDR3 is TGTGCCAGCAGGACGACTAGTTTCAATGAGCAGTTCTTC.